This T cell receptor (beta chain) was sequenced in a study of shared clonotypes between healthy human individuals. Study-wide findings and caveats: Estimated richness was generally greater in naive than memory subsets.

The CDR3 consists of 14 residues. In germline, CDR1 is SEHNR, CDR2 FQNEAQ (reference sequence). The V end lost 6 bases, the J end lost 10 bases, and 16 bases lay between the germline ends. Profiled with immunoSEQ multiplex PCR; TCRdb holds only in-frame clones, not every one. The repertoire consists of about 2.3 million clones, with over 90% occurring once and the leading ten covering 0.39%. As regards this clone: Its antigen is undetermined.

This TCR was recovered from a young man in good health. Some clones in this sample may be carry-over from other donors' samples. Sequencing input: naive CD4+ T cells from PBMCs. Subset meaning: CD45RA+ positively selected. V and J are TRBV7-9 and TRBJ1-6; D might be TRBD1 (5 bases). The CDR3 is CASRGGFGYSPLHF. In DNA, the CDR3 is TGTGCCAGCAGGGGGGGATTCGGTTACTCACCCCTCCACTTT.